This T cell receptor (beta chain) was documented in a study of blood T cell repertoires in COVID-19. V was pared by 0 bases and J by 0 bases, with 5 bases of the junction left unmatched. From germline, CDR1 is SGHNT and CDR2 YYREEE (reference sequence). This CDR3 is 17 amino acids long. The repertoire was sequenced with immunoSEQ multiplex PCR; TCRdb's copy has only in-frame clones and lacks some. Among about 240,000 clones listed, roughly 80% were seen once. Sequenced sample: PBMCs or T cells enriched from blood (not recorded which). The receptor's source is a woman aged 40 to 50 who had been exposed to COVID-19. The chain uses TRBV5-4 and TRBJ2-3, with 9 bases lining up with TRBD2. The CDR3, as DNA: TGTGCCAGCAGCTTGGGCGGGCTAGCGGGGAGCACAGATACGCAGTATTTT. Amino acids: CASSLGGLAGSTDTQYF.